This T cell receptor (beta chain) emerged from a study of blood T cell repertoires in COVID-19. Study at large: Whether acute or convalescent, the COVID-19 samples came from the United States, Italy and Spain. Nucleic acid was either cDNA or gDNA, and it came from T cells, B-cell-depleted T cells, or PBMCs.

Germline CDR1 reads GTSNPN; CDR2 reads SVGIG (reference sequence). The CDR3 length is 14 residues. Trimming took off 1 base at V and 6 bases at J, with 12 bases between the two ends. Per the authors' pipeline: Amplification with reference gene primers provided the estimates of nucleated cell counts. Sequenced by immunoSEQ multiplex PCR; TCRdb stores in-frame clones only, minus some. That table supplies the V and J calls and clone size; D and trimming were determined from the DNA. The sample yields approximately 190,000 clones, 70% to 90% seen once. This sequence joins TRBV30 and TRBJ2-2; tentative D call: TRBD1 (5 bases). Material for sequencing was peripheral blood. The receptor comes from a man aged 60 to 69 with active or convalescent COVID-19. The CDR3 DNA is TGTGCCTGGAGTGGATTCAGGGTGGCCGGGGAGCTGTTTTTT. Translating it yields CAWSGFRVAGELFF.